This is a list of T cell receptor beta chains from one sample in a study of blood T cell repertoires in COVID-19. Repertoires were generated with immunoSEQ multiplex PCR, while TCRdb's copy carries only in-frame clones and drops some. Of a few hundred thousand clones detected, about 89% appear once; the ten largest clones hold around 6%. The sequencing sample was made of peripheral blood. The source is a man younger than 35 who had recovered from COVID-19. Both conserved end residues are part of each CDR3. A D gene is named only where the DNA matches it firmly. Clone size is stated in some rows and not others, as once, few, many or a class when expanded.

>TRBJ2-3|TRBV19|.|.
TGTGCCAGCAACCAAGGAGCGAATCTGCCAGATACGCAGTATTTT
CASNQGANLPDTQYF
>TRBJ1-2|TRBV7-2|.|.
TGTGCCAGCAGCTTAGTGCAAATCCGGGGCTACACCTTC
CASSLVQIRGYTF
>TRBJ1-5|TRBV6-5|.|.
TGTGCCAGCAGCAGGGGTCGTCAGCCCCAGCATTTT
CASSRGRQPQHF
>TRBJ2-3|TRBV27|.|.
TGTGCCAGCACCGCGGGACTTTCAAACACAGATACGCAGTATTTT
CASTAGLSNTDTQYF
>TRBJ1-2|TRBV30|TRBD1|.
TGTGCCTGGAACCCGGGACAGGAGGCATCCTATGGCTACACCTTC
CAWNPGQEASYGYTF
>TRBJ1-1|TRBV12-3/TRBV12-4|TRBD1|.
TGTGCCAGCACCACCCAAGGGGGCGAGGCTTTCTTT
CASTTQGGEAFF
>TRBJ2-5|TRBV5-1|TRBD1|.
TGCGCCAGCAGCTTTGGAAGTCCAGGGGGCACAAAGACCCAGTACTTC
CASSFGSPGGTKTQYF
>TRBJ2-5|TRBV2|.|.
TGTGCCAGCAGTGAATGGGGTAAAGGGAGACAAGAGACCCAGTACTTC
CASSEWGKGRQETQYF
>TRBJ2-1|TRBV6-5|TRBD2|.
TGTGCCAGCACGCCCGCGGGAGACTACAATGAGCAGTTCTTC
CASTPAGDYNEQFF
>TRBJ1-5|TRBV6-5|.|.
TGTGCCAGCAGTTACGCGGTAGAGCATCAGCCCCAGCATTTT
CASSYAVEHQPQHF
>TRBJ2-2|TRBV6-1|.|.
TGTGCCAGCAGTGAAGCGATGGGGGCCCCCCCCGGGGAGCTGTTTTTT
CASSEAMGAPPGELFF
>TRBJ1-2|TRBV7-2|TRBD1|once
TGTGCCAGCAGCTTAGTAGGGACAGGGGGGCAAGGCTACACCTTC
CASSLVGTGGQGYTF
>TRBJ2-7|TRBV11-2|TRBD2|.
TGTGCCAGCAGCTTACGGTCACTAGCGGGAGTCTTGAGTCCCGAGCAGTACTTC
CASSLRSLAGVLSPEQYF
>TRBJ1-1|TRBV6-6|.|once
TGTGCCAGCAGCCCACGGGGTGAAGCTTTCTTT
CASSPRGEAFF
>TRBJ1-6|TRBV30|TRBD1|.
TGTGCCTGGAGTTATGAGGGGACAGGGTTTATTGGGAGTCATAATTCACCCCTCCACTTT
CAWSYEGTGFIGSHNSPLHF
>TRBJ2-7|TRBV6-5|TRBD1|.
TGTGCCAGCAGAAGGGGGACAGGGGGCTCCTACGAGCAGTACTTC
CASRRGTGGSYEQYF
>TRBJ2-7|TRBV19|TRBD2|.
TGTGCCAGTAGTACCCCGGGACTAGCCCCCTACGAGCAGTACTTC
CASSTPGLAPYEQYF
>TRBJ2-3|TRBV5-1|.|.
TGCGCCAGCAGCACGATGCGGGACAGCCAAGTAGATACGCAGTATTTT
CASSTMRDSQVDTQYF
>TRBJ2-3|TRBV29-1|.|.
TGCAGCGTTGATTACGGGAGCACAGATACGCAGTATTTT
CSVDYGSTDTQYF
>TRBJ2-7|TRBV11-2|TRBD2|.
TGTGCCAGCAGGCCAGGGACTAGCGGCTACGAGCAGTACTTC
CASRPGTSGYEQYF
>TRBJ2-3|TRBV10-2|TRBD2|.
TGCGCCAGCAGTGAAGGAGCCATCAGCGGGAGTCCCACAGATACGCAGTATTTT
CASSEGAISGSPTDTQYF
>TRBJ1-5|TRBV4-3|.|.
TGCGCCAGCAGCCAATATCCTAGCAATCAGCCCCAGCATTTT
CASSQYPSNQPQHF
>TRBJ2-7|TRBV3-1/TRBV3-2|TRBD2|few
TGTGCCAGCAGCCACCTAGGACGGGGGGCCTACGAGCAGTACTTC
CASSHLGRGAYEQYF
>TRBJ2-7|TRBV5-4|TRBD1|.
TGTGCCAGCAGCAGGACAGGGGGTTTCTACGAGCAGTACTTC
CASSRTGGFYEQYF
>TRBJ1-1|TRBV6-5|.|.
TGTGCCAGCAGTTACTCGGGGCTGCGGAACACTGAAGCTTTCTTT
CASSYSGLRNTEAFF
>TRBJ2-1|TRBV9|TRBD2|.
TGTGCCAGCAGCGTAGGGGCGGGGGGTGACTACAATGAGCAGTTCTTC
CASSVGAGGDYNEQFF
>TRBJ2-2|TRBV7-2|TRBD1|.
TGTGCCAGCAGCTTAGCCGGACAGGGAAACACCGGGGAGCTGTTTTTT
CASSLAGQGNTGELFF
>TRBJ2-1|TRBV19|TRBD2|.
TGTGCCAGTAGTATCAGGACTAGCGGGTCCTACAATGAGCAGTTCTTC
CASSIRTSGSYNEQFF
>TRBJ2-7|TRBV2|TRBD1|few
TGTGCCAGCAGTACGGACAGGGGGTCGGGGGAGCAGTACTTC
CASSTDRGSGEQYF
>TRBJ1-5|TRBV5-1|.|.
TGCGCCAGCAGCTTGGATCCAGAGGGTCAGCCCCAGCATTTT
CASSLDPEGQPQHF
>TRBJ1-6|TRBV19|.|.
TGTGCCAGTAGTACTCAGGGCCCGAGCTCCTATAATTCACCCCTCCACTTT
CASSTQGPSSYNSPLHF
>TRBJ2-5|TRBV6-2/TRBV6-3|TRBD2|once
TGTGCCAGCAGTTACTCGACTAGCTATGAAGAGACCCAGTACTTC
CASSYSTSYEETQYF
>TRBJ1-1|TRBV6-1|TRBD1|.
TGTGCCAGCAGTGAGAGACAGGGTGGTGTAGGGAACACTGAAGCTTTCTTT
CASSERQGGVGNTEAFF
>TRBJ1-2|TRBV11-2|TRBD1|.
TGTGCCAGCAGCCTGGGACAGGGGAGGGACTATGGCTACACCTTC
CASSLGQGRDYGYTF
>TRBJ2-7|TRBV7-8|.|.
TGTGCCAGCAACCAGGTGTCCCCCTCCTACGAGCAGTACTTC
CASNQVSPSYEQYF